Each of the 27 T cell receptor beta chains below was sequenced from the same sample in a study of shared clonotypes between healthy human individuals. TCRdb keeps only in-frame clones here, not all; method: immunoSEQ multiplex PCR. The repertoire includes roughly 2.5 million clones, 85% to 95% of them detected once, and 0.11% to 0.15% sits in the top ten. Sequenced sample: naive CD4+ T cells sorted from blood. As for subset: CD45RA+ positively selected. These receptors were obtained from a man between 18 and 29 years old in good health.

This clone was picked up a small number of times. The V and J genes are TRBV14 and TRBJ1-1, with no clear D. V lost 8 bases and J 3 bases, leaving 16 bases between the germline ends. The germline V gene encodes CDR1 SGHDN and CDR2 FVKESK. The length of the CDR3 is 14 residues. The CDR3: CASRREGLDTEAFF. The CDR3 region has the DNA TGTGCCAGCCGCCGGGAGGGTTTGGACACTGAAGCTTTCTTT.

The chain recombines TRBV9 with TRBJ2-3; 11 nucleotides align to TRBD2. CDR3 length: 18 amino acids. CDR1 and CDR2 from the germline V gene are SGDLS and YYNGEE. V lost 3 bases and J lost 3; bases outside the gene matches: 12. The CDR3: CASSAGISGGARTDTQYF. CDR3 in DNA: TGTGCCAGCAGCGCCGGAATTAGCGGGGGGGCGAGGACAGATACGCAGTATTTT.

The chain recombines TRBV30 with TRBJ1-3; the D is unclear. V dropped 2 bases and J dropped 1 base, with 15 bases sitting between them. The germline CDR1 and CDR2 sequences are GTSNPN and SVGIG (reference sequence). This CDR3 has 16 residues. The CDR3 DNA is TGTGCCTGGAGTCCCCTGGGCGGGGTTTCTGGAAACACCATATATTTT. Translated, it gives CAWSPLGGVSGNTIYF.

J is TRBJ1-2 and V is TRBV11-2, with TRBD1 matching over 7 bases. Germline values: CDR1 SGHAT, CDR2 FQNNGV. The CDR3 has 15 residues. J was trimmed by 4 bases and V by 1 base; bases with no gene match: 6. The CDR3 protein is CASSLARGGGYGYTF. As DNA, the CDR3 is TGTGCCAGCAGCTTAGCCAGGGGGGGAGGCTATGGCTACACCTTC.

The chain combines TRBV10-3 with TRBJ1-2; D gene uncertain. The V end lost 5 bases, the J end lost 7 bases, and 14 bases lay between the germline ends. CDR1 and CDR2 (germline): ENHRY, SYGVKD. The CDR3 has 13 amino acids. This chain's CDR3 is CAISTVIGGGYTF. As DNA, the CDR3 is TGTGCCATCAGTACCGTGATAGGAGGTGGCTACACCTTC.

The J gene is TRBJ2-6, the V gene TRBV15, with 7 bases identical to TRBD1. V dropped 0 bases and J dropped 4; count of bases not matched to a gene: 6. CDR1 is LNHNV and CDR2 is YYDKDF in the germline V gene (reference sequence). The CDR3 covers 17 residues. The CDR3 sequence is CATSREGGATGANVLTF. The CDR3 DNA is TGTGCCACCAGCAGAGAAGGGGGCGCGACGGGGGCCAACGTCCTGACTTTC.

The chain links TRBV5-4 to TRBJ1-1; 8 positions agree with TRBD1. Per germline, CDR1 SGHNT and CDR2 YYREEE (reference sequence). Germline trimming cut 4 bases from V and 9 bases from J; bases unmatched to any gene: 5. The CDR3 length is 12 residues. CDR3 nucleotides: TGTGCCAGCAGCCTGGACAGGGTAAAAGCTTTCTTT. Translation gives CASSLDRVKAFF. The full variable domain, its missing parts supplied by reference TRBV5-4 and TRBJ1-1, is ETGVTQSPTHLIKTRGQQVTLRCSSQSGHNTVSWYQQALGQGPQFIFQYYREEENGRGNFPPRFSGLQFPNYSSELNVNALELDDSALYLCASSLDRVKAFFGQGTRLTVV.

This clone was found once. This chain uses TRBV6-6 with TRBJ1-1; no firm D call. The CDR3 length is 14 residues. Germline values: CDR1 MNHNY, CDR2 SVGAGI (reference sequence). Trimming cost V 6 bases and J 3 bases, with 14 bases left between them. CDR3 in DNA: TGTGCCAGCAGGAGCAGGTATTACGACACTGAAGCTTTCTTT. This codes for CASRSRYYDTEAFF.

The V and J genes are TRBV28 and TRBJ2-2; 8 nucleotides line up with TRBD1. The CDR3 has 14 residues. CDR1 and CDR2 (germline): MDHEN, SYDVKM. V was pared by 7 bases and J by 0 bases, with 1 base of the junction left unmatched. Here the CDR3 DNA reads TGTGCCAGCACAGGGGGCCCGAACACCGGGGAGCTGTTTTTT. Translation: CASTGGPNTGELFF.

The chain is built from TRBV5-1 and TRBJ2-3; 16 nucleotides agree with TRBD2. The CDR3 runs to 19 residues. Germline loops: CDR1 SGHRS, CDR2 YFSETQ. Losses at the gene ends were 4 bases for V and 3 bases for J; bases not matched to a gene: 11. CDR3 in amino acids: CASSPRAGTSGRETDTQYF. The CDR3 bases are TGCGCCAGCAGCCCCCGGGCCGGGACTAGCGGGAGGGAGACAGATACGCAGTATTTT.

The genes are TRBV7-2 and TRBJ2-3, with 8 nucleotides matching TRBD1. Trimming cost V 5 bases and J 4 bases; bases outside gene matches: 8. The germline CDR1 and CDR2 sequences are SGHTA and FQGNSA. The CDR3 is made up of 15 amino acids. In nucleotides, the CDR3 is TGTGCCAGCAGCAACCGACAGGGGATCTCAGATACGCAGTATTTT. Its protein is CASSNRQGISDTQYF.

The genes are TRBV4-2 and TRBJ2-1, with 11 bases identical to TRBD2. Germline V gene sequence: CDR1 LGHNA, CDR2 YNFKEQ. The CDR3 covers 17 residues. The V gene end was trimmed by 5 bases and the J gene end by 4 bases; junction bases not matched to a gene: 10. The CDR3 loop reads CASSWSSGGAGYNEQFF. The CDR3 DNA reads TGTGCCAGCAGCTGGAGTAGCGGGGGGGCAGGATACAATGAGCAGTTCTTC.

This chain connects TRBV5-1 to TRBJ2-1, with 9 positions matching TRBD1. The germline gives CDR1 SGHRS, CDR2 YFSETQ. The CDR3 spans 18 residues. After removal of 1 base from V and 10 bases from J, the junction contained 18 bases not matched to a gene. This chain's CDR3 is CASSLMGQGISGQWEQFF. CDR3 DNA sequence: TGCGCCAGCAGCTTGATGGGACAGGGAATATCTGGACAATGGGAGCAGTTCTTC. The entire variable domain, with the rest obtained from reference TRBV5-1 and TRBJ2-1, is as follows: KAGVTQTPRYLIKTRGQQVTLSCSPISGHRSVSWYQQTPGQGLQFLFEYFSETQRNKGNFPGRFSGRQFSNSRSEMNVSTLELGDSALYLCASSLMGQGISGQWEQFFGPGTRLTVL.

This sequence joins TRBV6-6 and TRBJ1-3; D is unresolved. Germline V gene sequence: CDR1 MNHNY, CDR2 SVGAGI (reference sequence). CDR3 size: 14 residues. V was clipped by 3 bases and J by 0 bases, with 6 bases between them. The CDR3 reads CASSYIISGNTIYF. CDR3 sequence (DNA): TGTGCCAGCAGTTATATTATCTCTGGAAACACCATATATTTT.

The rearrangement links TRBV5-1 to TRBJ2-3, with a weak D call TRBD2 (5 bases). V was trimmed by 3 bases and J by 5 bases, leaving 7 bases between them. Germline assignment: CDR1 SGHRS and CDR2 YFSETQ. This CDR3 contains 12 residues. CDR3 residues: CASSSGGDTQYF. The CDR3 DNA follows: TGCGCCAGCAGCTCTGGAGGAGATACGCAGTATTTT.

This chain joins TRBV7-2 and TRBJ2-1; 8 bases map to TRBD2. Germline V gives CDR1 SGHTA, CDR2 FQGNSA. V dropped 4 bases and J dropped 2; count of bases not matched to a gene: 4. The CDR3 has 15 amino acids. The CDR3 DNA reads TGTGCCAGCAGCTCCACAGCGGGAGCCTACAATGAGCAGTTCTTC. It encodes CASSSTAGAYNEQFF.

This clone occurred once. The chain carries TRBV7-9 and TRBJ2-2; 10 positions agree with TRBD1. The CDR3 has 15 residues. The germline gives CDR1 SEHNR, CDR2 FQNEAQ (reference sequence). V gave up 5 bases and J gave up 7 bases; unmatched junction bases: 7. The CDR3 bases are TGTGCCAGCAGCGTGGACAGGGGGATGGGCGGGGAGCTGTTTTTT. Encoded protein: CASSVDRGMGGELFF.

About this clone: Other DNA sequences of this sample code for an identical CDR3. The chain combines TRBV5-6 with TRBJ2-1; 11 bases are shared with TRBD1. The germline gives CDR1 SGHDT, CDR2 YYEEEE. V dropped 3 bases and J dropped 2; count of bases not matched to a gene: 1. This CDR3 comprises 15 residues. The CDR3 DNA reads TGTGCCAGCAGCTGGGGACAGGGGGCCTACAATGAGCAGTTCTTC. Its translation: CASSWGQGAYNEQFF.

This rearrangement joins TRBV5-8 to TRBJ2-3; D might be TRBD1 (6 bases). The V gene lost 3 bases and the J gene lost 0 bases, with 14 bases spanning the gap. The CDR3 extends over 16 amino acids. The germline V gene has CDR1 SGHTS and CDR2 YDEGEE. CDR3 residues: CASSSGTLTSTDTQYF. The CDR3, as DNA: TGTGCCAGCAGCTCCGGGACACTTACTAGCACAGATACGCAGTATTTT.

The chain employs TRBV5-4 and TRBJ2-5; 14 positions agree with TRBD2. Germline lookup yields CDR1 SGHNT and CDR2 YYREEE (reference sequence). There are 16 residues in the CDR3. V shed 4 bases and J 5 bases; nucleotides not matched to a gene: 7. The CDR3 DNA is TGTGCCAGCAGCGGGACTAGCGGGAGTATCGGTGAGACCCAGTACTTC. Translating it yields CASSGTSGSIGETQYF.

The chain uses TRBV19 and TRBJ1-4; the D gene is possibly TRBD1 (5 bases). Germline CDR1 and CDR2: LNHDA and SQIVND (reference sequence). V lost 7 bases and J lost 4, with 13 bases in between. The CDR3 length is 14 residues. The CDR3 is CASKPGRFNEKLFF. CDR3 coding DNA: TGTGCCAGTAAGCCGGGACGGTTTAATGAAAAACTGTTTTTT.

The chain couples TRBV28 to TRBJ2-3, with 14 bases lining up with TRBD2. J lost 4 bases, V lost 6 bases, and 15 bases had no gene match. The germline gives CDR1 MDHEN, CDR2 SYDVKM. The CDR3 spans 19 residues. The CDR3 sequence: CASSPGLAGEGGSADTQYF. The CDR3 DNA reads as TGTGCCAGCAGCCCGGGACTAGCGGGAGAGGGTGGTTCCGCAGATACGCAGTATTTT.

The chain links TRBV19 to TRBJ2-5, with D maybe TRBD2 (5 bases). The CDR3 has 13 residues. The germline V and J ends were trimmed by 5 bases and 5 bases, with 12 bases remaining between them. From germline, CDR1 is LNHDA and CDR2 SQIVND (reference sequence). The CDR3 DNA sequence: TGTGCCAGTAGTCCCCAAGGCGGGGAGACCCAGTACTTC. As protein: CASSPQGGETQYF.

The chain recombines TRBV7-9 with TRBJ1-4; D unclear. The CDR3 is made up of 15 amino acids. Germline values: CDR1 SEHNR, CDR2 FQNEAQ (reference sequence). Trimming pared 5 bases from V and 0 bases from J, leaving 10 bases between. In DNA, the CDR3 is TGTGCCAGCAGCCCGCCCGCTTCAACTAATGAAAAACTGTTTTTT. The encoded protein is CASSPPASTNEKLFF.

The chain joins TRBV2 to TRBJ1-4; D ambiguous. The germline CDR1 and CDR2 sequences are SNHLY and FYNNEI. There are 13 residues in the CDR3. V was cut by 2 bases and J by 4 bases, with 5 bases left in between. CDR3 nucleotides: TGTGCCAGCAGTGAATTGGATAATGAAAAACTGTTTTTT. It encodes CASSELDNEKLFF. Complete variable domain (other parts from reference TRBV2 and TRBJ1-4): EPEVTQTPSHQVTQMGQEVILRCVPISNHLYFYWYRQILGQKVEFLVSFYNNEISEKSEIFDDQFSVERPDGSNFTLKIRSTKLEDSAMYFCASSELDNEKLFFGSGTQLSVL.

The V gene is TRBV27, the J gene TRBJ2-3; D remains unclear. The germline V gene encodes CDR1 MNHEY and CDR2 SMNVEV (reference sequence). This CDR3 is built from 13 residues. The V and J ends lost 6 bases and 6 bases respectively, with 13 bases between them. CDR3 bases: TGTGCCAGCAGCCCATTCGGGCAGGATACGCAGTATTTT. It specifies CASSPFGQDTQYF.

Remarks on this clone: The sample carries other DNA sequences with the same CDR3. This sequence joins TRBV10-3 and TRBJ1-5; D unresolved. Trimming took off 3 bases at V and 2 bases at J, with 5 bases between the two ends. Germline CDR1 is ENHRY and CDR2 is SYGVKD. This CDR3 is built from 13 residues. The CDR3 loop is CAISDGGNQPQHF. CDR3 bases: TGTGCCATCAGTGATGGGGGCAATCAGCCCCAGCATTTT.